The clone carrying this TCR beta chain is labeled as large. What it recognizes is unknown. Libraries were prepared by immunoSEQ multiplex PCR; TCRdb keeps only in-frame clonotypes and omits some of them. The sample records about 63,000 clones, roughly nine tenths being singletons. These data originate in a study of OX40 agonist ivuxolimab in advanced cancers. Study background: All patients had ivuxolimab intravenously every 2 weeks at 0.01 to 10 mg/kg.

The sampling schedule covered blood at baseline, cycle 4 day 1, and cycle 7 day 1. General study findings and limits: Both blood CD4+ and CD8+ T cells showed clonal growth by week 6 at 0.1 to 3.0 mg/kg.

Trimming pared 9 bases from V and 7 bases from J, leaving 12 bases between. Per germline, CDR1 LNHDA and CDR2 SQIVND (reference sequence). The CDR3 runs 11 residues. Sequencing was performed on CD4+ or CD8+ T cells sorted from blood, taken in a trial of the OX40 agonist ivuxolimab. This clonotype was sampled from an adult with an advanced solid tumor such as melanoma, head and neck, liver or kidney cancer. V is TRBV19 and J is TRBJ1-2; no clear D. The CDR3 coding sequence is TGTGCCAGGCTGAGTGGTTGTGGCTACACCTTC. It is translated as CARLSGCGYTF.